The clone carrying this T cell receptor (beta chain) was picked up a small number of times. The antigen remains unidentified. The sample comes from a study of cytomegalovirus exposure and HLA in healthy donors. On the study more broadly: Clustering assigned 81% of the roughly 400 genotyped donors to the Caucasian-associated ancestry cluster. Study-wide results and caveats: In a later analysis, at a false discovery rate of 0.05, over 15,000 TCR beta sequences matched HLA alleles. Prediction of most subjects' HLA-A and HLA-B alleles by TCR beta sequences was reportedly accurate. Cytomegalovirus status was reportedly diagnosed by the classifier with high specificity and sensitivity.

With 60 Vbeta and 13 Jbeta primers, the PCR was carried out. Clones were sequenced by immunoSEQ multiplex PCR, and TCRdb holds only the in-frame ones, with some missing. This table holds nearly 110,000 clones, around two thirds found once. The CDR3 has 14 residues. The germline V gene has CDR1 SGHTA and CDR2 FQGNSA. The germline V and J ends were trimmed by 3 bases and 7 bases, with 10 bases remaining between them. Sequenced sample: PBMCs. This clonotype was obtained from a woman between 40 and 50 years old in good health and CMV-seropositive. The J gene is TRBJ1-6, the V gene TRBV7-2, with D perhaps matching TRBD1 (5 bases). In DNA form, the CDR3 reads TGTGCCAGCAGCTTTGGGGCTTGGAATTCACCCCTCCACTTT. It codes for CASSFGAWNSPLHF.